The 24 T cell receptor beta chains below come from one sample, sequenced in a study of blood T cells in healthy people across ages. Alongside a J-beta primer mix, a sample-barcoded 5' primer served in a second PCR lasting about 7 to 12 cycles. One entry per CDR3 protein, called by TCRdb with MiXCR from the 5' RACE reads. The profile covers some 1.8 million distinct CDR3 sequences, with approximately 40% appearing a single time and roughly 24% taken by the ten largest. Source material: blood. Receptors were obtained from a human donor in good health.

This clonotype showed up just a few times. The CDR3 DNA reads TGTGCCAGCAGTTACGCCAGGGAAAACGTCCTGACTTTC. Its protein product is CASSYARENVLTF. The J gene is TRBJ2-6, the V gene TRBV6-5; the D gene is possibly TRBD1 (5 bases). V lost 2 bases, J lost 10 bases, and 9 bases lay in between. The CDR3 length is 13 residues. The germline V gene has CDR1 MNHEY and CDR2 SVGAGI.

The V call is TRBV20-1, the J call TRBJ2-6; 11 bases align to TRBD2. CDR3 length: 17 residues. Unmatched junction bases numbered 7, after V lost 5 bases and J lost 1 base. Germline V gene sequence: CDR1 DFQATT, CDR2 SNEGSKA (reference sequence). DNA for the CDR3: TGCAGTGCTTGGGCGACTAGCGGGGTGTCTGGGGCCAACGTCCTGACTTTC. Translated: CSAWATSGVSGANVLTF.

CDR3 loop: CASSDRTFAGYTF. The CDR3 DNA sequence: TGTGCCAGCAGTGACAGAACCTTCGCTGGCTACACCTTC. The gene calls are TRBV2 and TRBJ1-2; D ambiguous. The CDR3 runs to 13 residues. Germline V gene lookup returns CDR1 SNHLY and CDR2 FYNNEI. V lost 3 bases and J lost 7, with 12 bases in between.

The J gene is TRBJ2-1, the V gene TRBV25-1; D gene ambiguous. The DNA end is more similar to TRBJ2-7, so the J call may be wrong. CDR3 length: 15 residues. Germline V gives CDR1 MGHDK, CDR2 SYGVNS. In DNA, the CDR3 is TGTGCCAGCAGTGAATACGGAAGCTCCTACAATGAGCAGTACTTC. Translating it yields CASSEYGSSYNEQYF.

The V call is TRBV9, the J call TRBJ2-2; D is ambiguous. The CDR3 runs 16 residues. The germline gives CDR1 SGDLS, CDR2 YYNGEE. V lost 4 bases to trimming and J lost 0 bases, with 13 bases between them. The CDR3 loop is CASSPGATANTGELFF. The CDR3 DNA reads as TGTGCCAGCAGCCCCGGCGCCACTGCGAACACCGGGGAGCTGTTTTTT.

This clonotype was picked up a small number of times. J is TRBJ2-3 and V is TRBV12-5; unclear D gene. V lost 5 bases to trimming and J lost 2 bases, with 11 bases between them. Germline CDR1 is LGHNT and CDR2 is FRNRAP. This CDR3 spans 14 amino acids. In DNA, the CDR3 is TGTGCTAGTGGTCCCAGATTAAACACAGATACGCAGTATTTT. Translation: CASGPRLNTDTQYF.

The genes are TRBV3-1 and TRBJ2-1; 11 nucleotides match TRBD2. Germline V gives CDR1 LGHDT, CDR2 YNNKEL (reference sequence). V trimming: 2 bases; J trimming: 2 bases; junction bases outside the gene matches: 14. This CDR3 has 20 residues. The CDR3 nucleotides are TGTGCCAGCAGCCAAATTAGCGGGGGGGCTGAGGTTGGGACCTACAATGAGCAGTTCTTC. Amino acids: CASSQISGGAEVGTYNEQFF.

This chain uses TRBV6-1 with TRBJ2-2; perhaps TRBD1 as D (6 bases). Trimming removed 8 bases at V and 4 bases at J, with 17 bases between. Germline V gene lookup returns CDR1 MNHNS and CDR2 SASEGT. The CDR3 runs to 15 residues. CDR3 region: CASRTATRGTGELFF. CDR3 DNA: TGTGCCAGCCGGACAGCCACTCGGGGCACCGGGGAGCTGTTTTTT.

The V and J genes are TRBV7-3 and TRBJ2-1, with TRBD2 matching over 11 bases. Trimming removed 3 bases from V and 9 bases from J; junction bases left unmatched: 10. Looked up from germline, CDR1 is SGHTA and CDR2 is FQGTGA. This CDR3 has 16 amino acids. For the CDR3, the DNA is TGTGCCAGCAGCTTTTCTTTGACTAGCGGGGCGAGTGAGCAGTTCTTC. Translation: CASSFSLTSGASEQFF.

The chain combines TRBV6-1 with TRBJ1-5; D is undetermined. CDR1 and CDR2 from the germline V gene are MNHNS and SASEGT. CDR3 length equals 17 residues. V lost 6 bases and J 0 bases, leaving 18 bases between the germline ends. CDR3 amino acids: CASRSGPLTYSNQPQHF. The CDR3 bases are TGTGCCAGCAGGTCAGGCCCGCTTACTTATAGCAATCAGCCCCAGCATTTT.

This clonotype was detected a few times. J is TRBJ2-5 and V is TRBV14; 9 bases align to TRBD2. There are 15 residues in the CDR3. Losses at the gene ends were 6 bases for V and 5 bases for J; bases not matched to a gene: 10. From germline, CDR1 is SGHDN and CDR2 FVKESK. CDR3 residues: CASSLQRGVVETQYF. CDR3 bases: TGTGCCAGCAGTCTACAGCGGGGGGTGGTGGAGACCCAGTACTTC.

This clonotype was detected many times. V gene TRBV7-6 combines with J gene TRBJ2-7, with a weak D call TRBD2 (6 bases). Germline values: CDR1 SGHVS, CDR2 FNYEAQ. This CDR3 is built from 17 residues. Trimming removed 0 bases from V and 4 bases from J, with 19 bases in between. CDR3 coding DNA: TGTGCCAGCAGCTTAGCGACTAGGGCGGGACTTCAGTACGAGCAGTACTTC. This translates into CASSLATRAGLQYEQYF.

The sample holds a few counts of this clonotype. The chain is built from TRBV18 and TRBJ2-4; D possibly matches TRBD1 or TRBD2 (5 bases each). TRBJ2-7 explains the end of the DNA better; the J call may be wrong. CDR3 length equals 15 residues. CDR1 and CDR2 from the germline V gene are KGHSH and LQKENI. CDR3 coding DNA: TGTGCCAGCTCCCCCCGGGACCGCCTCATTCGCGAGCAGTACTTC. It specifies CASSPRDRLIREQYF.

This clonotype showed up just a few times. The gene calls are TRBV5-1 and TRBJ2-3, with 8 bases fitting TRBD2. This CDR3 contains 16 residues. CDR1 is SGHRS and CDR2 is YFSETQ in the germline V gene. Trimming at V came to 0 bases and at J to 1 base, leaving 4 bases not matched to a gene. CDR3 protein: CASSLALSGGTDTQYF. The DNA for the CDR3 is TGCGCCAGCAGCTTGGCCCTTAGCGGGGGCACAGATACGCAGTATTTT. The whole variable domain, filled in from reference TRBV5-1 and TRBJ2-3, reads KAGVTQTPRYLIKTRGQQVTLSCSPISGHRSVSWYQQTPGQGLQFLFEYFSETQRNKGNFPGRFSGRQFSNSRSEMNVSTLELGDSALYLCASSLALSGGTDTQYFGPGTRLTVL.

This clonotype has a handful of counts. This chain links TRBV5-1 with TRBJ2-3, with 11 bases identical to TRBD2. This CDR3 comprises 15 residues. Trimming cost V 5 bases and J 5 bases; bases outside gene matches: 7. Per the germline V gene, CDR1 is SGHRS and CDR2 is YFSETQ. CDR3 in DNA: TGCGCCAGCAGTAAGGCTAGCGGGGGGAGAGATACGCAGTATTTT. Its protein is CASSKASGGRDTQYF.

Concerning this clonotype itself: One end of the junction is discordant with germline, which a read error may explain. The chain couples TRBV3-1 to TRBJ2-3, with no clear D. CDR3 length: 16 residues. The germline CDR1 and CDR2 sequences are LGHDT and YNNKEL (reference sequence). DNA of the CDR3: TGTGCCGGCAGCCAAGATCTCGGCGCGACCACAGATACGCAGTATTTT. Its protein product is CAGSQDLGATTDTQYF.

A word on this clonotype: At one of its ends the junction is not consistent with the germline gene, which may arise from a read error. The J gene is TRBJ1-1, the V gene TRBV3-1; tentatively, D is TRBD1 (6 bases). The length of the CDR3 is 14 residues. CDR1 and CDR2 (germline): LGHDT, YNNKEL (reference sequence). In DNA form, the CDR3 reads TGTGCCAGCGGCCAGTCACAGGGCGGGACTGAAGCTTTCTTT. This sequence encodes CASGQSQGGTEAFF.

CDR3 bases: TGTGCCAGCAGCCTGAGCGGGACAGGGAGGAATGAGCAGTACTTC. Its protein is CASSLSGTGRNEQYF. The chain carries TRBV7-3 and TRBJ2-7; TRBD1 matches at 9 bases. Losses at the gene ends were 5 bases for V and 7 bases for J; bases not matched to a gene: 12. This CDR3 has 15 residues. Germline V gene lookup returns CDR1 SGHTA and CDR2 FQGTGA. Complete variable domain (other parts from reference TRBV7-3 and TRBJ2-7): GAGVSQTPSNKVTEKGKYVELRCDPISGHTALYWYRQSLGQGPEFLIYFQGTGAADDSGLPNDRFFAVRPEGSVSTLKIQRTERGDSAVYLCASSLSGTGRNEQYFGPGTRLTVT.

This clonotype was seen a handful of times. The V gene is TRBV24-1, the J gene TRBJ2-1, with a possible D match to TRBD1 (6 bases). The V and J ends lost 2 bases and 7 bases respectively, with 8 bases between them. Germline CDR1 and CDR2: KGHDR and SFDVKD. The CDR3 has 13 residues. Written as DNA, the CDR3 is TGTGCCACCAGTGATTCACAGGGAAATGAGCAGTTCTTC. Encoded protein: CATSDSQGNEQFF.

The CDR3 loop is CASSPLERGVLNYNEQFF. For the CDR3, the DNA is TGTGCCAGCAGTCCCCTCGAGCGGGGGGTTCTAAACTACAATGAGCAGTTCTTC. V is TRBV5-6 and J is TRBJ2-1; 9 bases align to TRBD2. The CDR3 has 18 amino acids. Per the germline V gene, CDR1 is SGHDT and CDR2 is YYEEEE. V lost 5 bases and J lost 3; bases outside the gene matches: 15.

V usage is TRBV12-3 or TRBV12-4 and J usage is TRBJ1-2; the match to TRBD1 covers 8 bases. J was trimmed by 4 bases and V by 5 bases; bases with no gene match: 9. The CDR3 loop spans 15 amino acids. This CDR3 reads CASSLRDRTLYGYTF. The CDR3 coding sequence is TGTGCCAGCAGTCTCCGGGACAGGACGCTCTATGGCTACACCTTC.

This clonotype was found a few times. This chain joins TRBV29-1 and TRBJ2-1; TRBD2 might be the D (6 bases). Per the germline V gene, CDR1 is SQVTM and CDR2 is ANQGSEA. The CDR3 has 14 amino acids. V dropped 3 bases and J dropped 0 bases, with 9 bases sitting between them. This CDR3 reads CSVEDGSSYNEQFF. In DNA, the CDR3 is TGCAGCGTTGAGGACGGGAGCTCCTACAATGAGCAGTTCTTC.

The chain joins TRBV12-3 or TRBV12-4 to TRBJ2-1, with D uncertain. Deletions cut 6 bases from V and 10 bases from J, with 22 bases between. The CDR3 totals 15 residues. The CDR3 loop is CASSHGSSPSYEQFF. The CDR3 DNA is TGTGCCAGCAGCCACGGGTCCTCTCCCTCCTACGAGCAGTTCTTC.

V usage is TRBV5-1 and J usage is TRBJ2-6; D possibly corresponds to TRBD2 (6 bases). The CDR3 covers 17 residues. V lost 4 bases, J lost 0 bases, and 14 bases lay in between. Germline V lookup: CDR1 SGHRS, CDR2 YFSETQ. This CDR3 reads CASSLGLFISGANVLTF. CDR3 coding DNA: TGCGCCAGCAGCCTGGGACTGTTTATCTCTGGGGCCAACGTCCTGACTTTC.